The 14 T cell receptor beta chains listed next were all sequenced from one sample in a study of T cells in Graves' hyperthyroidism and ophthalmopathy. Authors of the study amplified TCR beta CDR3 regions from RNA transcripts. TCR CDR3 underwent first-round RT-PCR with the HTBI primer set. TCRdb independently ran MiXCR on the multiplex PCR reads; one entry per CDR3 protein. The sample carries about 560,000 distinct CDR3 sequences, approximately 15% recorded once. Material for sequencing was blood. These receptors were obtained from a woman aged 18-29 years with Graves' hyperthyroidism.

In this sample, this clonotype turned up a few times. This sequence joins TRBV7-3 and TRBJ2-1; 13 bases fit TRBD2. The V gene's germline CDR1 is SGHTA and CDR2 FQGTGA. Trimming at V came to 5 bases and at J to 6 bases, leaving 4 bases not matched to a gene. This CDR3 has 15 residues. This chain's CDR3 is CASSTLAGGSNEQFF. The CDR3 DNA reads as TGTGCCAGCAGCACACTAGCGGGGGGGAGCAATGAGCAGTTCTTC. Looking up the rest from reference TRBV7-3 and TRBJ2-1 gives the full variable domain: GAGVSQTPSNKVTEKGKYVELRCDPISGHTALYWYRQSLGQGPEFLIYFQGTGAADDSGLPNDRFFAVRPEGSVSTLKIQRTERGDSAVYLCASSTLAGGSNEQFFGPGTRLTVL.

The CDR3 coding sequence is TGTGCCATCTCAAGACAGAGTAACTATGGCTACACCTTC. Its protein product is CAISRQSNYGYTF. The rearrangement joins TRBV2 to TRBJ1-2; a weak D match, TRBD1 (5 bases). CDR3 size: 13 residues. V lost 10 bases, J lost 1 base, and 13 bases lay in between. Germline V gene data show CDR1 as SNHLY and CDR2 as FYNNEI.

This clonotype was counted only a few times. The rearrangement uses TRBV7-6 and TRBJ2-5; the D gene is possibly TRBD2 (6 bases). V was cut by 1 base and J by 1 base, with 16 bases left in between. CDR1 is SGHVS and CDR2 is FNYEAQ in the germline V gene. CDR3 length: 17 amino acids. The CDR3 nucleotides are TGTGCCAGCAGCTTAGAGGGACTCACAAAAATCCAAGAGACCCAGTACTTC. Translated, it gives CASSLEGLTKIQETQYF.

This clonotype has ten or more counts. The chain combines TRBV20-1 with TRBJ2-3; weak D call: TRBD2 (5 bases). The CDR3 consists of 17 residues. The V end lost 6 bases, the J end lost 2 bases, and 24 bases lay between the germline ends. Per germline, CDR1 DFQATT and CDR2 SNEGSKA (reference sequence). This CDR3 is CSATFLQAVDYTDTQYF. As DNA, the CDR3 is TGCAGTGCCACCTTCCTGCAAGCGGTTGATTACACAGATACGCAGTATTTT.

This clonotype was observed at least ten times. V usage is TRBV7-2 and J usage is TRBJ2-7, with D unclear. Trimming removed 1 base from V and 4 bases from J, with 5 bases in between. The CDR3 contains 12 residues. Looked up from germline, CDR1 is SGHTA and CDR2 is FQGNSA. DNA for the CDR3: TGTGCCAGCAGCTTAGGGAGATACGAGCAGTACTTC. Amino acids: CASSLGRYEQYF.

The V call is TRBV19, the J call TRBJ2-5; D is unresolved. This CDR3 comprises 13 residues. With 3 bases removed from V and 1 base from J, the gap between germline ends came to 6 bases. CDR1 is LNHDA and CDR2 is SQIVND in the germline V gene (reference sequence). The CDR3 DNA follows: TGTGCCAGTAGTATTCTGTCCCAAGAGACCCAGTACTTC. As protein: CASSILSQETQYF.

This clonotype showed up just a few times. V usage is TRBV2 and J usage is TRBJ1-1; the D gene is possibly TRBD1 (6 bases). V was cut by 7 bases and J by 0 bases, with 12 bases left in between. The germline CDR1 and CDR2 sequences are SNHLY and FYNNEI. The CDR3 is 14 amino acids. CDR3 DNA: TGTGCCAGCATCCAAGGGGGGATGAACACTGAAGCTTTCTTT. Translated: CASIQGGMNTEAFF.

This chain links TRBV27 with TRBJ2-7; D is undetermined. Germline assignment: CDR1 MNHEY and CDR2 SMNVEV (reference sequence). V lost 5 bases and J 5 bases, leaving 19 bases between the germline ends. The CDR3 is made up of 15 amino acids. The CDR3 protein is CASSPRPVKRDEQYF. The CDR3 region has the DNA TGTGCCAGCAGTCCTCGACCGGTCAAACGGGACGAGCAGTACTTC.

The chain carries TRBV10-3 and TRBJ1-2; no definite D call. This CDR3 has 13 residues. Germline lookup yields CDR1 ENHRY and CDR2 SYGVKD. Trimming removed 10 bases from V and 5 bases from J, with 17 bases in between. The CDR3 DNA sequence: TGTGCCAGCGAGCACGAAGACCGATATGGCTACACCTTC. Protein: CASEHEDRYGYTF.

The CDR3 loop is CSASNSYNEQFF. Here the CDR3 DNA reads TGCAGTGCCAGCAACTCCTACAATGAGCAGTTCTTC. V and J are TRBV20-1 and TRBJ2-1; D unclear. The germline V gene encodes CDR1 DFQATT and CDR2 SNEGSKA (reference sequence). This CDR3 has 12 amino acids. V lost 6 bases and J 0 bases, leaving 6 bases between the germline ends.

V is TRBV6-1 and J is TRBJ2-3; a possible D gene is TRBD1 (6 bases). The CDR3 consists of 15 residues. V lost 2 bases to trimming and J lost 4 bases, with 13 bases between them. CDR1 is MNHNS and CDR2 is SASEGT in the germline V gene. CDR3 sequence (DNA): TGTGCCAGCAGTGAATCAGGGGTGTTCGCAGATACGCAGTATTTT. Protein product: CASSESGVFADTQYF.

The chain recombines TRBV12-3 or TRBV12-4 with TRBJ1-4; 10 bases map to TRBD1. This CDR3 region has 17 residues. The V and J ends lost 5 bases and 1 base, in that order; junction bases with no gene match: 7. This CDR3 reads CASSARDRGLTNEKLFF. DNA of the CDR3: TGTGCCAGCAGTGCCCGGGACAGGGGCCTAACTAATGAAAAACTGTTTTTT.

This clonotype was detected a few times. J is TRBJ1-5 and V is TRBV20-1, with 7 bases lining up with TRBD1. The germline V gene encodes CDR1 DFQATT and CDR2 SNEGSKA (reference sequence). This CDR3 is 16 amino acids long. The V and J ends lost 2 bases and 6 bases, in that order; junction bases with no gene match: 13. The CDR3 DNA is TGCAGTGCTAGATCCCCTGGGACAGCGGGAGGTCAGCCCCAGCATTTT. Its translation is CSARSPGTAGGQPQHF.

At least ten counts were recorded for this clonotype. This chain uses TRBV30 with TRBJ2-7; D call uncertain. Germline CDR1 GTSNPN, CDR2 SVGIG (reference sequence). V dropped 5 bases and J dropped 5 bases, with 7 bases sitting between them. This CDR3 region has 10 residues. CDR3 protein: CAWALDEQYF. CDR3 bases: TGTGCCTGGGCTCTAGACGAGCAGTACTTC. Filled out from reference TRBV30 and TRBJ2-7, the complete variable domain reads SQTIHQWPATLVQPVGSPLSLECTVEGTSNPNLYWYRQAAGRGLQLLFYSVGIGQISSEVPQNLSASRPQDRQFILSSKKLLLSDSGFYLCAWALDEQYFGPGTRLTVT.